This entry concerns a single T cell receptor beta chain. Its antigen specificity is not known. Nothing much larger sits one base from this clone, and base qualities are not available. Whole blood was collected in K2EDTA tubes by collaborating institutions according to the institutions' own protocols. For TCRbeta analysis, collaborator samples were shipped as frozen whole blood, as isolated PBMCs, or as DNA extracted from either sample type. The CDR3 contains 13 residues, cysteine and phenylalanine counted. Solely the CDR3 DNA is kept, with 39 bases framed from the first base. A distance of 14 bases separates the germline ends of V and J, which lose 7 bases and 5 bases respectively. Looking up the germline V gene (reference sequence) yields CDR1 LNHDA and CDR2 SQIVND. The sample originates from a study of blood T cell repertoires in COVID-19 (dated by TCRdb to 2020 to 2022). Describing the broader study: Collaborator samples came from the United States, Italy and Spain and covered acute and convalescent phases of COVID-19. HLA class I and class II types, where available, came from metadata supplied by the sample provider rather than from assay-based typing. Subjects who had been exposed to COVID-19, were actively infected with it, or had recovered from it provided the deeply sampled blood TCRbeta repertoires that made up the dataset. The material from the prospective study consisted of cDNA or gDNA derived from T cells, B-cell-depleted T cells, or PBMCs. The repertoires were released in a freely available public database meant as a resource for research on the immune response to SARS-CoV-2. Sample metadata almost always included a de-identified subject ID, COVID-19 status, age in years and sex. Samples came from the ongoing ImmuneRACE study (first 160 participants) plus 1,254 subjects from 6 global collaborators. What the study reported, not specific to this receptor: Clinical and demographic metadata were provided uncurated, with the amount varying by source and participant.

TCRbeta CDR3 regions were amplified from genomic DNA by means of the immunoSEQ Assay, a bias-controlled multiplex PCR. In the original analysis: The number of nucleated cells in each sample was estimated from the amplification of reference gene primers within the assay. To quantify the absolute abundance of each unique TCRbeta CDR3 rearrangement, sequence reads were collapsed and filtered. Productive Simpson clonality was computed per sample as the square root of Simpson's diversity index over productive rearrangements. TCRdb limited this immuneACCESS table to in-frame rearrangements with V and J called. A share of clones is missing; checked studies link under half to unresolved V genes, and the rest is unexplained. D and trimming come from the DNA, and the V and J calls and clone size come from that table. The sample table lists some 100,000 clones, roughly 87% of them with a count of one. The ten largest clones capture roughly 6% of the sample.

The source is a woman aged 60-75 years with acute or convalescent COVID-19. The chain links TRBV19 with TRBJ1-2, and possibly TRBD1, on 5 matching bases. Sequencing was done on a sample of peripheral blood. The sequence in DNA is TGTGCCAGTATGGGATATCAGGGTTATGGCTACACCTTC. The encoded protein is CASMGYQGYGYTF.